This TCR beta chain was recovered during a study of T-cell memory formation after mild COVID-19. Notes on the study in general: Nothing showed for sure that second-wave clones peaking on day 37 were SARS-CoV-2 specific. Largely, contracting CD4+ clones fell within CM and EM, and contracting CD8+ clones within EMRA. Some clones that responded were present in memory (sampled pre-infection), which suggests cross-reactive memory joined. CD4+ bias marked clones expanding day 15 to 37, unlike balanced contracting clones.

Remarks on this clonotype: Its antigen remains unidentified.

CDR1 SEHNR and CDR2 FQNEAQ come from the germline V gene (reference sequence). This CDR3 is built from 15 residues. Trimming cost V 5 bases and J 2 bases, with 15 bases left between them. MiXCR was run by TCRdb on the 5' RACE reads, yielding one entry per CDR3 protein. Of fewer than 300,000 distinct CDR3 sequences in the sample, more than 15% are singletons; the top ten hold under 25%. The sample taken for sequencing was PBMCs or a T cell subset sorted from them (not recorded which). The origin of this receptor is a man in his late teens or twenties who had mild COVID-19 (a few samples of this study predate the infection). Cell type and time point are not known. The chain is built from TRBV7-9 and TRBJ2-5, with D possibly TRBD2 on 6 matching bases. The CDR3 protein is CASSSPGGAQETQYF. CDR3 bases: TGTGCCAGCAGCAGCCCGGGCGGGGCGCAAGAGACCCAGTACTTC.